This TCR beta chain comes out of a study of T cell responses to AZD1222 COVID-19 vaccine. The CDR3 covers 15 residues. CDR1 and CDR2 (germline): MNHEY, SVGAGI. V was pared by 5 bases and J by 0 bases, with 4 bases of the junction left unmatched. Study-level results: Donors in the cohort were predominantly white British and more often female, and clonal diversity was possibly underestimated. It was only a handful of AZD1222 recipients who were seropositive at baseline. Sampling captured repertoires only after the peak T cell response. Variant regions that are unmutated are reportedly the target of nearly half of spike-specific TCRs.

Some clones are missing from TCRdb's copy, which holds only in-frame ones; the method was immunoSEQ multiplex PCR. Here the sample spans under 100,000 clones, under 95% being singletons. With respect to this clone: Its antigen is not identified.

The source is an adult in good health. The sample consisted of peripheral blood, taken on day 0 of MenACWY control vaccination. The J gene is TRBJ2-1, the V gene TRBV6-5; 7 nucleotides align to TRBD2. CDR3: CASSQLASSYNEQFF. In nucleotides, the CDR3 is TGTGCCAGCAGTCAACTAGCGAGCTCCTACAATGAGCAGTTCTTC.